A single sample gave rise to the 15 T cell receptor beta chains below, sequenced in a study of blood T cell repertoires in COVID-19. Measured with immunoSEQ multiplex PCR; TCRdb has only the in-frame clones, and not every one. The sample consists of around 150,000 clones, approximately 86% of them appearing once. Sequenced: PBMCs or T cells enriched from blood (not recorded which). The receptors derive from a woman aged 40 to 50 who had recovered from COVID-19.

V gene TRBV5-1 combines with J gene TRBJ2-7; D might be TRBD1 (5 bases). Trimming took 1 base from V and 0 from J, leaving 14 bases between them. CDR1 SGHRS and CDR2 YFSETQ come from the germline V gene. This CDR3 is 16 amino acids long. The CDR3 loop is CASSLNAQGLSYEQYF. The CDR3 bases are TGCGCCAGCAGCTTGAATGCCCAGGGCCTCTCCTACGAGCAGTACTTC.

The rearrangement uses TRBV18 and TRBJ1-1; no reliable D call. The CDR3 has 14 residues. Germline V gene data show CDR1 as KGHSH and CDR2 as LQKENI. Trimming pared 4 bases from V and 2 bases from J, leaving 11 bases between. The CDR3: CASSLSDTNTEAFF. The CDR3 coding sequence is TGTGCCAGCTCACTGAGCGATACCAACACTGAAGCTTTCTTT.

The chain joins TRBV6-5 to TRBJ1-6; D unresolved. CDR1 MNHEY and CDR2 SVGAGI come from the germline V gene. The V end was cut by 2 bases, the J end by 7 bases, with 6 bases between. The CDR3 has 13 residues. The CDR3 DNA reads as TGTGCCAGCAGTTACGGCTGGAATTCACCCCTCCACTTT. Its protein is CASSYGWNSPLHF.

The chain employs TRBV25-1 and TRBJ1-6, with D possibly TRBD1 on 5 matching bases. Trimming stripped 0 bases from V and 3 bases from J, with 9 bases between. This CDR3 has 16 residues. Germline values: CDR1 MGHDK, CDR2 SYGVNS. The CDR3 DNA is TGTGCCAGCAGTGAATATGGGGGGAGCTATAATTCACCCCTCCACTTT. It specifies CASSEYGGSYNSPLHF.

The chain combines TRBV19 with TRBJ1-4; D remains ambiguous. The length of the CDR3 is 13 residues. Germline V gene sequence: CDR1 LNHDA, CDR2 SQIVND (reference sequence). V was clipped by 6 bases and J by 4 bases, with 9 bases between them. The CDR3 protein is CASRRRDNEKLFF. CDR3 DNA: TGTGCCAGTAGGAGGCGGGATAATGAAAAACTGTTTTTT.

The chain has TRBV7-2 and TRBJ2-3; the D is unclear. This CDR3 comprises 14 residues. V was pared by 1 base and J by 2 bases, with 7 bases between. Germline-derived CDR1 and CDR2 are SGHTA and FQGNSA. The CDR3 spells CASSLGAATDTQYF. CDR3 nucleotide sequence: TGTGCCAGCAGCTTAGGGGCCGCCACAGATACGCAGTATTTT.

The sample holds a few counts of this clone. V usage is TRBV6-4 and J usage is TRBJ2-3, with 9 bases aligning to TRBD2. Germline CDR1 and CDR2: MRHNA and SNTAGT. V shed 6 bases and J 1 base; nucleotides not matched to a gene: 17. This CDR3 has 19 amino acids. The CDR3 bases are TGTGCCAGCAGATCCACACTAGACCTAGCGGGGCCTTGCACAGATACGCAGTATTTT. Residues: CASRSTLDLAGPCTDTQYF.

This chain joins TRBV7-9 and TRBJ2-3, with TRBD1 matching over 7 bases. Germline assignment: CDR1 SEHNR and CDR2 FQNEAQ (reference sequence). This CDR3 has 16 amino acids. The ends lost 5 bases at V and 2 bases at J; junction bases unmatched: 10. CDR3 in DNA: TGTGCCAGCAGCCGAATCCGGGACAGAAACACAGATACGCAGTATTTT. Protein sequence: CASSRIRDRNTDTQYF.

The J gene is TRBJ1-6, the V gene TRBV3-1 (or the pseudogene TRBV3-2), with D perhaps TRBD1 (5 bases). V lost 5 bases and J 3 bases, leaving 8 bases between the germline ends. CDR1 is LGHDT, CDR2 YNNKEL, per germline (reference sequence). This CDR3 has 14 amino acids. CDR3 region: CASSNQGYNSPLHF. For the CDR3, the DNA is TGTGCCAGCAGCAATCAGGGCTATAATTCACCCCTCCACTTT.

The CDR3 spells CASSPSDTQYF. In DNA form, the CDR3 reads TGTGCCAGCAGCCCCTCGGATACGCAGTATTTT. The chain combines TRBV5-5 with TRBJ2-3; D is unresolved. This CDR3 contains 11 residues. The germline V gene has CDR1 SGHKS and CDR2 YYEKEE (reference sequence). V lost 4 bases and J lost 6, with 6 bases in between.

V is TRBV5-6 and J is TRBJ1-3, with 8 bases identical to TRBD1. The CDR3 contains 17 residues. Per the germline V gene, CDR1 is SGHDT and CDR2 is YYEEEE. After removal of 0 bases from V and 2 bases from J, the junction contained 7 bases not matched to a gene. CDR3 region: CASSLGAGGGTGNTIYF. In DNA, the CDR3 is TGTGCCAGCAGCTTGGGCGCAGGGGGCGGTACTGGAAACACCATATATTTT.

The rearrangement uses TRBV7-9 and TRBJ2-6; no clear D. Between the trimmed V and J ends, which lost 2 bases and 3 bases, there was a span of 11 bases. Germline V lookup: CDR1 SEHNR, CDR2 FQNEAQ (reference sequence). CDR3 length: 16 residues. CDR3 loop: CASSLHLTVGANVLTF. In DNA form, the CDR3 reads TGTGCCAGCAGCTTACACCTTACGGTTGGGGCCAACGTCCTGACTTTC.

This clone was seen a few times. The genes are TRBV16 and TRBJ2-1; 7 nucleotides match TRBD2. CDR3 length equals 16 residues. J gave up 7 bases and V 0 bases, and 9 bases lay outside the gene matches. CDR1 and CDR2 from the germline V gene are KGHSY and FQNENV. Written as DNA, the CDR3 is TGTGCCAGCAGCCAATCGAAACTAGCGCGAAAAAATGAGCAGTTCTTC. It yields the protein CASSQSKLARKNEQFF. Combining the CDR3 with reference TRBV16 and TRBJ2-1 gives the whole variable domain GEEVAQTPKHLVRGEGQKAKLYCAPIKGHSYVFWYQQVLKNEFKFLISFQNENVFDETGMPKERFSAKCLPNSPCSLEIQATKLEDSAVYFCASSQSKLARKNEQFFGPGTRLTVL.

This chain connects TRBV9 to TRBJ1-4; 9 bases align to TRBD1. Germline V gene lookup returns CDR1 SGDLS and CDR2 YYNGEE. The CDR3 covers 16 residues. After removal of 4 bases from V and 7 bases from J, the junction contained 11 bases not matched to a gene. CDR3 loop: CASSPRTGEGGEKLFF. CDR3 DNA sequence: TGTGCCAGCAGCCCTCGGACAGGGGAAGGAGGTGAAAAACTGTTTTTT.

The chain carries TRBV9 and TRBJ2-2, with TRBD2 matching 13 bases. This CDR3 is built from 16 residues. CDR1 SGDLS and CDR2 YYNGEE come from the germline V gene. V shed 3 bases, J shed 3 bases, and the junction held 2 bases outside the gene matches. CDR3 protein: CASSAGLAGDTGELFF. The CDR3 bases are TGTGCCAGCAGCGCAGGACTAGCGGGAGACACCGGGGAGCTGTTTTTT.